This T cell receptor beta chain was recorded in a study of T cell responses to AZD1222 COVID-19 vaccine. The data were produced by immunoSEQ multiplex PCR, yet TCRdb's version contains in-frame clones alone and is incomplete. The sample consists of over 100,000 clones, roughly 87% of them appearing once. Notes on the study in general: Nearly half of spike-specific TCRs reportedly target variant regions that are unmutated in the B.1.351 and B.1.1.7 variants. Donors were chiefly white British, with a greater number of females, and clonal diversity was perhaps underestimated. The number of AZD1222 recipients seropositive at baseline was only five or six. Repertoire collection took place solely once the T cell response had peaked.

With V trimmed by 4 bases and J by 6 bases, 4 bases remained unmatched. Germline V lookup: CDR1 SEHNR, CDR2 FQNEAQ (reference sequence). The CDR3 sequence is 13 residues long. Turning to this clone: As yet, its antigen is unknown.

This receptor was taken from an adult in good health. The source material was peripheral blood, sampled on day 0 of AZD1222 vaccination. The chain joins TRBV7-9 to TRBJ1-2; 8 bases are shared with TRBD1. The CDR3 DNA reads TGTGCCAGCAGCTCACCAGGGGGCGATGGCTACACCTTC. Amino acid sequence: CASSSPGGDGYTF.